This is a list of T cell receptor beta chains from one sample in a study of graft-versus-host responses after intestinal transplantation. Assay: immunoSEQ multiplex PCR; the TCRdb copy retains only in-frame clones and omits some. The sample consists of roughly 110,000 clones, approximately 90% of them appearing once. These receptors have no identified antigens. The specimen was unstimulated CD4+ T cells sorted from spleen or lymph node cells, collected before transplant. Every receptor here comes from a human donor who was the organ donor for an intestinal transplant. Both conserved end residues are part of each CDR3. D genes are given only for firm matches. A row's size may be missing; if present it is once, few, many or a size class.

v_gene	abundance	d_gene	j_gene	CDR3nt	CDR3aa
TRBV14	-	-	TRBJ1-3	TGTGCCAGCAGCCAAGCGCCCCTCGGAGGAAACACCATATATTTT	CASSQAPLGGNTIYF
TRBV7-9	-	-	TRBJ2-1	TGTGCCAGCAGCTTAGGGAGCGGACCTTACAATGAGCAGTTCTTC	CASSLGSGPYNEQFF
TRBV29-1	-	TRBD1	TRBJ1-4	TGCAGCGTCCAACTGACAGGGCCTAATGAAAAACTGTTTTTT	CSVQLTGPNEKLFF
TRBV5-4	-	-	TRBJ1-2	TGTGCCAGCAGCTTTTCCGTCAGGCTCTATGGCTACACCTTC	CASSFSVRLYGYTF
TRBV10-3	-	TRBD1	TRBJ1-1	TGTGCCATCAGTGATGGACAGGTCAACACTGAAGCTTTCTTT	CAISDGQVNTEAFF
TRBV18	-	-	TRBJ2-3	TGTGCCAGCTCACAGGACTCCACAGATACGCAGTATTTT	CASSQDSTDTQYF
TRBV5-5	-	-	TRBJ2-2	TGTGCCAGCAGCTTGGCCTGGGACATTTACACCGGGGAGCTGTTTTTT	CASSLAWDIYTGELFF
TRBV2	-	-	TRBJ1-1	TGTGCCAGCAGTGAGGCTTACGACACTGAAGCTTTCTTT	CASSEAYDTEAFF
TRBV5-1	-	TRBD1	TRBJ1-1	TGCGCCAGCAGCTTAGCAGGGGGCTTGGGCACTGAAGCTTTCTTT	CASSLAGGLGTEAFF
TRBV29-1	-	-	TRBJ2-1	TGCAGCGTTGATTACCCCCAAAGCTCCTACAATGAGCAGTTCTTC	CSVDYPQSSYNEQFF
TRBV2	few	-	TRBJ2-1	TGTGCCAGCAGTCCGGGGCCAAGGAGTGAGCAGTTCTTC	CASSPGPRSEQFF
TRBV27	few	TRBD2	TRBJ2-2	TGTGCCAGCCGAGGACTAGCGGGAACCGGGGAGCTGTTTTTT	CASRGLAGTGELFF
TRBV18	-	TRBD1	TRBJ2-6	TGTGCCAGCTCACCACTCGGGACAGGGGGCTCTGGGGCCAACGTCCTGACTTTC	CASSPLGTGGSGANVLTF
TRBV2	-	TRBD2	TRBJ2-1	TGTGCCAGCAGTTCGGGGGGGGTCAATGAGCAGTTCTTC	CASSSGGVNEQFF
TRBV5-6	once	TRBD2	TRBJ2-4	TGTGCCAGCAGCGGAGGGAGCGGGAGATCCAAAAACATTCAGTACTTC	CASSGGSGRSKNIQYF
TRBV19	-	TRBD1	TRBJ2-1	TGTGCCAGTAGTAATGGACAGGGGGCCTACAATGAGCAGTTCTTC	CASSNGQGAYNEQFF
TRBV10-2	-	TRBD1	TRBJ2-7	TGCGCCAGCGTTGGACAGGGCCACGAGCAGTACTTC	CASVGQGHEQYF
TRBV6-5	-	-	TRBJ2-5	TGTGCCAGCAGTTACCCGGACGGGAGAGGGGCCCAGTACTTC	CASSYPDGRGAQYF
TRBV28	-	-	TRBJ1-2	TGTGCCAGCAGTTACGGGGGGGCTTATGGCTACACCTTC	CASSYGGAYGYTF
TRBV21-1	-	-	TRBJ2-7	TGTGCCAGCAGCAAAGGGTCACAGGGGCTACCTGGGTACGAGCAGTACTTC	CASSKGSQGLPGYEQYF
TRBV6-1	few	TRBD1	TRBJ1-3	TGTGCCAGCAGTGAAGGGACAGGGGATGGAAACACCATATATTTT	CASSEGTGDGNTIYF
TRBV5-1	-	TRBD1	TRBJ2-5	TGCGCCAGCAGCATCCCTTACAGGGGGAGGATGGAGACCCAGTACTTC	CASSIPYRGRMETQYF
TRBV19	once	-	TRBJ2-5	TGTGCCAGTAGTATCAGGCGGGGCTCGGAGACCCAGTACTTC	CASSIRRGSETQYF
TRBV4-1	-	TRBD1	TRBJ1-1	TGCGCCAGCAGCCGTGGACAGGGGCCCGCTGAAGCTTTCTTT	CASSRGQGPAEAFF
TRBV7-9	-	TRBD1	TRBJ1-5	TGTGCCAGCAGCTTAGAGGGACAGGGGAATCAGCCCCAGCATTTT	CASSLEGQGNQPQHF
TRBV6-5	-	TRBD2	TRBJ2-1	TGTGCCAGCAGTTACGGGGGAGGGTCCTACAATGAGCAGTTCTTC	CASSYGGGSYNEQFF
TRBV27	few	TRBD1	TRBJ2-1	TGTGCCAGCAGCGGACAGGGGAGGGCCAAAAAGGGGGAGCAGTTCTTC	CASSGQGRAKKGEQFF
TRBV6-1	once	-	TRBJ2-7	TGTGCCAGCAGTGAGGTTTCTTACGAGCAGTACTTC	CASSEVSYEQYF
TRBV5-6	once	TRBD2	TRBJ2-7	TGTGCCAGCAGGAATCTAGCGGGAGGGAGTTACGAGCAGTACTTC	CASRNLAGGSYEQYF
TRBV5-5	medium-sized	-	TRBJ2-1	TGTGCCAGCAGCTTTAGACCGGCGGGCATCTACAATGAGCAGTTCTTC	CASSFRPAGIYNEQFF
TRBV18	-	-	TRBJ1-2	TGTGCCAGCTCACCATCTGGGAACTATGGCTACACCTTC	CASSPSGNYGYTF
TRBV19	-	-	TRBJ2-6	TGTGCCAGTAGTATAGGGTTTGGGGCCAACGTCCTGACTTTC	CASSIGFGANVLTF
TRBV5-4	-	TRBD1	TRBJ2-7	TGTGCCAGCAGCTTCCGGGACAGGGGTGGGGAGCAGTACTTC	CASSFRDRGGEQYF
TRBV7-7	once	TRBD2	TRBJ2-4	TGTGCCAGCAGCTTAGAAGCGGGAGACATTCAGTACTTC	CASSLEAGDIQYF
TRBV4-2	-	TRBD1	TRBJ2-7	TGTGCCAGCAGCCAAAGACAGGGGGGGGCCTCCTACGAGCAGTACTTC	CASSQRQGGASYEQYF
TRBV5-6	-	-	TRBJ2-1	TGTGCCAGCAGCGGCCGGGACCCCTACAATGAGCAGTTCTTC	CASSGRDPYNEQFF
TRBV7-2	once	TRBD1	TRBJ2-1	TGTGCCAGCAGCTCTAGGACAGGCCTCTCCTACAATGAGCAGTTCTTC	CASSSRTGLSYNEQFF